Following are 17 T cell receptor beta chains from one sample sequenced in a study of T-cell reconstitution after alpha-beta-depleted transplantation in children. The TCRbeta library was prepared with unique molecular identifiers. TCRdb re-called the PCR reads through MiXCR, storing one row per CDR3 protein. The profile shows about 510,000 distinct CDR3 sequences, approximately 10% of them singletons. Material: PBMCs, mostly from graft donor cells, obtained 180 days after TCRalphabeta/CD19-depleted stem cell transplant. Receptor source: a female patient aged 2-9 years who had a stem cell transplant for aplastic anemia, so the T cells may come from the graft donor.

The chain recombines TRBV5-1 with TRBJ2-7; unclear D gene. CDR3 length: 14 amino acids. Germline-derived CDR1 and CDR2 are SGHRS and YFSETQ. The V gene lost 0 bases and the J gene lost 3 bases, with 10 bases spanning the gap. CDR3 loop: CASSLDGEYYEQYV. CDR3 nucleotides: TGCGCCAGCAGCTTGGACGGCGAGTACTACGAGCAGTACGTC.

This sequence joins TRBV24-1 and TRBJ2-6; no definite D call. With 1 base removed from V and 2 bases from J, the gap between germline ends came to 14 bases. Per the germline V gene, CDR1 is KGHDR and CDR2 is SFDVKD. The CDR3 consists of 18 residues. CDR3 bases: TGTGCCACCAGTGATTTTTCGGACCGCCGGGCTGGGGCCAACGTCCTGACTTTC. Residues: CATSDFSDRRAGANVLTF.

The rearrangement links TRBV6-1 to TRBJ2-1; 11 nucleotides agree with TRBD2. After removal of 4 bases from V and 0 bases from J, the junction contained 11 bases not matched to a gene. Germline V gene sequence: CDR1 MNHNS, CDR2 SASEGT. The CDR3 loop spans 19 amino acids. The CDR3 sequence is CASSGSLAGGRPSYNEQFF. For the CDR3, the DNA is TGTGCCAGCAGTGGGTCCCTAGCGGGAGGCCGTCCCTCCTACAATGAGCAGTTCTTC.

This chain connects TRBV15 to TRBJ2-7; 11 nucleotides line up with TRBD1. V gave up 0 bases and J gave up 4 bases; unmatched junction bases: 5. The CDR3 consists of 16 residues. Germline V gene lookup returns CDR1 LNHNV and CDR2 YYDKDF (reference sequence). The CDR3 DNA reads TGTGCCACCAGCAGAGATAGCGGGACAGGGGGTTACGAGCAGTACTTC. It is translated as CATSRDSGTGGYEQYF. The variable domain in full, completed from reference TRBV15 and TRBJ2-7, reads DAMVIQNPRYQVTQFGKPVTLSCSQTLNHNVMYWYQQKSSQAPKLLFHYYDKDFNNEADTPDNFQSRRPNTSFCFLDIRSPGLGDTAMYLCATSRDSGTGGYEQYFGPGTRLTVT.

The chain is built from TRBV7-3 and TRBJ2-2; no clear D. The CDR3 runs to 14 residues. The ends were cut back, 3 bases at V and 7 bases at J, with 12 bases in the middle. Germline-derived CDR1 and CDR2 are SGHTA and FQGTGA. The CDR3 sequence: CASSLVRSGGELFF. The CDR3 DNA is TGTGCCAGCAGCTTGGTCAGGTCGGGCGGGGAGCTGTTTTTT.

This rearrangement joins TRBV7-2 to TRBJ2-7; no firm D call. Germline V lookup: CDR1 SGHTA, CDR2 FQGNSA. The CDR3 loop spans 14 amino acids. V gave up 4 bases and J gave up 5 bases, with 15 bases separating them. The CDR3 protein is CASSSRHEAHEQYV. CDR3 coding DNA: TGTGCCAGCAGCTCTAGACATGAGGCCCACGAGCAGTACGTC.

There are many counts of this clonotype. The genes are TRBV14 and TRBJ2-1; TRBD2 might be the D (5 bases). V lost 5 bases, J lost 10 bases, and 15 bases lay in between. This CDR3 has 13 residues. In germline, CDR1 is SGHDN, CDR2 FVKESK. The CDR3 region is CASSARNSGEQFF. The CDR3 DNA sequence: TGTGCCAGCAGCGCGCGGAATTCGGGGGAGCAGTTCTTC.

This clonotype was seen a handful of times. The chain couples TRBV12-3 or TRBV12-4 to TRBJ2-1; 7 nucleotides line up with TRBD2. The V gene end was trimmed by 2 bases and the J gene end by 1 base; junction bases not matched to a gene: 2. CDR3 length: 15 amino acids. Written as DNA, the CDR3 is TGTGCCAGCAGTTTAAACGGGAGGTCCTACAATGAGCAGTTCTTC. This codes for CASSLNGRSYNEQFF.

CDR3 loop: CASSKEPGNTEAFF. CDR3 DNA: TGTGCCAGCAGCAAAGAGCCGGGGAACACTGAAGCTTTCTTT. The J gene is TRBJ1-1, the V gene TRBV21-1. TRBV21-1 is listed as a pseudogene. This CDR3 contains 14 residues.

This clonotype was seen a few times. The chain is built from TRBV7-8 and TRBJ2-3; D uncertain. CDR3 length: 12 amino acids. V was clipped by 5 bases and J by 10 bases, with 13 bases between them. Per the germline V gene, CDR1 is SGHVS and CDR2 is FQNEAQ. In nucleotides, the CDR3 is TGTGCCAGCAGCCCCCTTCGATCCGCGCAGTATTTT. Translated, it gives CASSPLRSAQYF. The whole variable domain, remainder taken from reference TRBV7-8 and TRBJ2-3, is GAGVSQSPRYKVAKRGQDVALRCDPISGHVSLFWYQQALGQGPEFLTYFQNEAQLDKSGLPSDRFFAERPEGSVSTLKIQRTQQEDSAVYLCASSPLRSAQYFGPGTRLTVL.

This clonotype was seen repeatedly, ten times or more. The rearrangement links TRBV6-5 to TRBJ2-2, with D unresolved. This CDR3 spans 12 amino acids. Germline loops: CDR1 MNHEY, CDR2 SVGAGI. V was shortened by 6 bases and J by 6 bases, with 8 bases between the two germline ends. The DNA of the CDR3 is TGTGCCAGCAGCCGATTGGCCGGGGAGCTGTTTTTT. Translated, it gives CASSRLAGELFF.

This clonotype occurred a few times. V gene TRBV5-1 combines with J gene TRBJ2-7; 10 nucleotides agree with TRBD2. CDR3 length: 16 amino acids. Germline V gene data show CDR1 as SGHRS and CDR2 as YFSETQ. V gave up 3 bases and J gave up 2 bases; unmatched junction bases: 8. The CDR3 loop reads CASSSKTSGPTYEQYF. The CDR3 nucleotides read TGCGCCAGCAGCTCGAAGACTAGCGGGCCTACCTACGAGCAGTACTTC.

This clonotype has a count of ten or more. The rearrangement uses TRBV11-2 and TRBJ2-5, with TRBD1 matching 7 bases. V dropped 6 bases and J dropped 5; count of bases not matched to a gene: 6. Germline CDR1 is SGHAT and CDR2 is FQNNGV. This CDR3 has 13 amino acids. CDR3 coding DNA: TGTGCCAGCAGTTGGACAGGCCAGGAGACCCAGTACTTC. Translating gives CASSWTGQETQYF.

The rearrangement links TRBV7-3 to TRBJ2-1; 11 bases align to TRBD2. This CDR3 has 18 residues. Germline CDR1 and CDR2: SGHTA and FQGTGA. J was trimmed by 5 bases and V by 4 bases; bases with no gene match: 13. Written as DNA, the CDR3 is TGTGCCAGCAGCTCCCCCGTAGGAACTAGCGGGAGAGACAATGAGCAGTTCTTC. This codes for CASSSPVGTSGRDNEQFF.

The rearrangement joins TRBV18 to TRBJ2-2, with a weak D call TRBD2 (6 bases). Looked up from germline, CDR1 is KGHSH and CDR2 is LQKENI. V was cut by 4 bases and J by 6 bases, with 18 bases left in between. CDR3 length: 16 amino acids. The CDR3 spells CASSQPETGAPGELFF. The CDR3, as DNA: TGTGCCAGCTCACAACCGGAGACGGGAGCCCCCGGGGAGCTGTTTTTT.

This clonotype showed up many times. The chain recombines TRBV7-9 with TRBJ2-7; tentatively, D is TRBD2 (5 bases). The V and J ends lost 5 bases and 3 bases respectively, with 14 bases between them. There are 14 residues in the CDR3. Germline assignment: CDR1 SEHNR and CDR2 FQNEAQ (reference sequence). CDR3 nucleotide sequence: TGTGCCAGCAGCCCGCAGAACCGGGACTACGAGCAGTACTTC. This sequence encodes CASSPQNRDYEQYF.

In this sample, this clonotype turned up a few times. V and J are TRBV4-2 and TRBJ2-3; 9 bases map to TRBD2. The CDR3 spans 16 residues. Trimming cost V 0 bases and J 5 bases; bases outside gene matches: 6. The germline V gene encodes CDR1 LGHNA and CDR2 YNFKEQ. This chain's CDR3 is CASSQDRAGGQDTQYF. Written as DNA, the CDR3 is TGTGCCAGCAGCCAAGATCGCGCGGGAGGGCAAGATACGCAGTATTTT.